The clone carrying this TCR beta chain was counted a few times. These data come from a study of blood T cell repertoires in COVID-19. Study-wide background: In each case, the material was cDNA or gDNA derived from T cells, B-cell-depleted T cells, or PBMCs.

Here immunoSEQ multiplex PCR was the method, and the copy in TCRdb shows in-frame clones only, minus some. The sample lists fewer than 300,000 clones; around 89% were seen once. V shed 6 bases, J shed 6 bases, and the junction held 9 bases outside the gene matches. This CDR3 region has 15 residues. CDR1 and CDR2 from the germline V gene are LNHDA and SQIVND (reference sequence). The rearrangement links TRBV19 to TRBJ2-2, with 8 bases lining up with TRBD2. The sequenced sample consisted of PBMCs or T cells enriched from blood (not recorded which). This sequence was found in a woman in her thirties or forties with acute COVID-19. The CDR3 loop reads CASRQNGGVSGELFF. CDR3 DNA: TGTGCCAGTAGACAAAACGGGGGGGTTTCCGGGGAGCTGTTTTTT.